Each of the 8 T cell receptor beta chains below was sequenced from the same sample in a study of early T cells in non-severe SARS-CoV-2 infection. Via MiXCR, TCRdb re-called the 5' RACE reads, giving one row per CDR3 protein. The data hold about 77,000 distinct CDR3 sequences, with around 5% observed a single time. The source was whole blood, collected at baseline. These TCRs come from an adult who was a healthcare worker with PCR-confirmed SARS-CoV-2 infection or an uninfected control (not recorded which).

This clonotype was seen at least ten times. The chain recombines TRBV27 with TRBJ1-1, with TRBD1 as a possible D gene (5 bases). Germline V lookup: CDR1 MNHEY, CDR2 SMNVEV (reference sequence). V lost 2 bases and J 5 bases, leaving 9 bases between the germline ends. The CDR3 has 13 amino acids. The CDR3 sequence: CASSLARTTEAFF. The CDR3 DNA is TGTGCCAGCAGTTTAGCCAGGACAACTGAAGCTTTCTTT.

CDR3 sequence reads: CASRPRTESPQHF. The CDR3 DNA reads as TGTGCCAGCAGACCGAGGACAGAGTCACCCCAGCATTTT. The chain joins TRBV12-3 or TRBV12-4 to TRBJ1-5; TRBD1 might be the D (6 bases). Trimming removed 6 bases at V and 10 bases at J, with 16 bases between. This CDR3 contains 13 residues.

The V gene is TRBV6-1, the J gene TRBJ2-2; D ambiguous. Germline CDR1 reads MNHNS; CDR2 reads SASEGT. CDR3 length: 14 amino acids. V lost 8 bases, J lost 6 bases, and 16 bases lay in between. The CDR3 nucleotides are TGTGCCAGCGGCCGGGTCCCTTCGGCCGGGGAGCTGTTTTTT. Protein product: CASGRVPSAGELFF.

This clonotype showed up many times. This chain joins TRBV28 and TRBJ2-1; 9 nucleotides match TRBD2. CDR3 length: 15 amino acids. Germline V gene sequence: CDR1 MDHEN, CDR2 SYDVKM. With 3 bases clipped from V and 5 bases from J, the junction kept 5 bases outside the gene matches. The CDR3 DNA is TGTGCCAGCAGTTTCAAGCGGGAGGCCCACAATGAGCAGTTCTTC. Translating gives CASSFKREAHNEQFF.

This clonotype occurred many times. The rearrangement links TRBV24-1 to TRBJ2-1; D tentatively reads TRBD1 or TRBD2 (6 bases each). The CDR3 is 16 residues long. V was trimmed by 4 bases and J by 3 bases, leaving 15 bases between them. CDR1 and CDR2 from the germline V gene are KGHDR and SFDVKD. For the CDR3, the DNA is TGTGCCACCAGTGAGGGAGCGAGGGGGGTCTACAATGAGCAGTTCTTC. It is translated as CATSEGARGVYNEQFF.

This clonotype was seen many times. The chain combines TRBV19 with TRBJ1-5; 11 nucleotides match TRBD1. Germline values: CDR1 LNHDA, CDR2 SQIVND (reference sequence). CDR3 length: 16 amino acids. V was pared by 7 bases and J by 0 bases, with 5 bases of the junction left unmatched. The CDR3 spells CASTDRGPLSNQPQHF. CDR3 bases: TGTGCCAGTACGGACAGGGGGCCTCTTAGCAATCAGCCCCAGCATTTT.

This clonotype was counted many times. The genes are TRBV18 and TRBJ2-7; 9 bases line up with TRBD1. After removal of 3 bases from V and 7 bases from J, the junction contained 10 bases not matched to a gene. Germline lookup yields CDR1 KGHSH and CDR2 LQKENI. The CDR3 consists of 15 residues. CDR3 loop: CASSPLPGQGGEQYF. DNA for the CDR3: TGTGCCAGCTCACCCCTGCCGGGACAGGGAGGGGAGCAGTACTTC. Full variable domain (outside the CDR3, taken from reference TRBV18 and TRBJ2-7): NAGVMQNPRHLVRRRGQEARLRCSPMKGHSHVYWYRQLPEEGLKFMVYLQKENIIDESGMPKERFSAEFPKEGPSILRIQQVVRGDSAAYFCASSPLPGQGGEQYFGPGTRLTVT.

This clonotype was observed a handful of times. The chain employs TRBV5-1 and TRBJ2-2; D gene ambiguous. The CDR3 loop spans 13 amino acids. Looked up from germline, CDR1 is SGHRS and CDR2 is YFSETQ. V was cut by 4 bases and J by 2 bases, with 6 bases left in between. Written as DNA, the CDR3 is TGCGCCAGCAGCCAATACAACACCGGGGAGCTGTTTTTT. Its translation is CASSQYNTGELFF. The full variable domain, with the rest looked up from reference TRBV5-1 and TRBJ2-2, is KAGVTQTPRYLIKTRGQQVTLSCSPISGHRSVSWYQQTPGQGLQFLFEYFSETQRNKGNFPGRFSGRQFSNSRSEMNVSTLELGDSALYLCASSQYNTGELFFGEGSRLTVL.